The next 2 T cell receptor beta chains were all read from a single sample in a study of cytomegalovirus exposure and HLA in healthy donors. The PCR ran on 60 Vbeta and 13 Jbeta primers. The assay was immunoSEQ multiplex PCR, and TCRdb's table has in-frame clones only and misses some. The table has about 190,000 clones, 80% to 90% seen once; the top ten hold under 2%. The sequenced material came from PBMCs. The receptors were sampled from a man in his forties in good health and CMV-seropositive.

The V call is TRBV5-1, the J call TRBJ2-7, with 7 bases aligning to TRBD2. Trimming cost V 0 bases and J 0 bases; bases outside gene matches: 6. The CDR3 loop spans 16 amino acids. Germline values: CDR1 SGHRS, CDR2 YFSETQ. The CDR3 here is CASSLVVGGSSYEQYF. As DNA, the CDR3 is TGCGCCAGCAGCTTGGTGGTGGGAGGGAGCTCCTACGAGCAGTACTTC.

Comment on this clone: An end of the junction differs from the germline gene, which may be a read error. The chain employs TRBV7-7 and TRBJ2-3, with TRBD2 matching over 7 bases. CDR1 and CDR2 (germline): SSHAT, FNYEAQ (reference sequence). This CDR3 contains 14 residues. In DNA form, the CDR3 reads TGTGCTAGCAGCCCCGGGGGGTACACAGATACGCAGTATTTT. Residues: CASSPGGYTDTQYF.